This T cell receptor beta chain derives from a study of graft-versus-host responses after intestinal transplantation. Germline CDR1 LNHDA, CDR2 SQIVND (reference sequence). Trimming took off 5 bases at V and 7 bases at J, with 9 bases between the two ends. The length of the CDR3 is 12 residues. Some clones are missing from TCRdb's copy, which holds only in-frame ones; the method was immunoSEQ multiplex PCR. Here the sample spans tens of thousands of clones, roughly nine tenths being singletons. Concerning this clone: Its specificity is unknown.

The sequencing used unstimulated CD4+ T cells sorted from spleen or lymph node cells, collected before transplant. The receptor was isolated from a human donor who was the organ donor for an intestinal transplant. V usage is TRBV19 and J usage is TRBJ1-5; D is unclear. CDR3 DNA: TGTGCCAGTAGTTTCCCGGGACAGCCCCAGCATTTT. This translates into CASSFPGQPQHF.